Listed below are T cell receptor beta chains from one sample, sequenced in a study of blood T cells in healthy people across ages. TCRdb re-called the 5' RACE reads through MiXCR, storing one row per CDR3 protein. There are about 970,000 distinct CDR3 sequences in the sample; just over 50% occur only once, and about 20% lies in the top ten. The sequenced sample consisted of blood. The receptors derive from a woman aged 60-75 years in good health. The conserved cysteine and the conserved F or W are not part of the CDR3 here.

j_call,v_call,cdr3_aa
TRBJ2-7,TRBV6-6,ASSYLAGEAYEQY
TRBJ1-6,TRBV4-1,ASSRSIRGVGSPLH
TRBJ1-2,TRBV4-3,ASSQRTLGHYGYT
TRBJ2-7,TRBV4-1,ASSQEIRISWSSYEQY
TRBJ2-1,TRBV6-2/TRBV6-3,ASSYFSGGSSNEQF
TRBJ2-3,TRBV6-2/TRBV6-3,ASRTSGSGDTQY
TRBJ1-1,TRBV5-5,ASSLSPRESTEAF
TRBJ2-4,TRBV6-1,ASCLQLFGEQY
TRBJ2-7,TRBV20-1,SASRPRGPYEQY
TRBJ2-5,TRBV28,ASREGAEETQY
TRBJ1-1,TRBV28,ASTLSILGTAQGMAF
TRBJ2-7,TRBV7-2,ARRGTGSHEQY
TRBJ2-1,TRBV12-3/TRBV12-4,ASSLWGPNNEQF
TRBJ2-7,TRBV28,ASSRPWGGRRLSYEQY
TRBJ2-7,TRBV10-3,AIRGAGSSYEQY
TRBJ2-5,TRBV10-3,ATSGKGLGGQETQY
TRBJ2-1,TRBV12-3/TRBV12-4,ASSLAGWNEQF